The entry that follows covers one T cell receptor beta chain sequence. Antigen: not known. The CDR3 is made up of 13 amino acids. Germline V CDR1 and CDR2: MGHRA, YSYEKL. The germline V and J ends were trimmed by 4 bases and 7 bases, with 13 bases remaining between them. This sample was taken from a study of shared clonotypes between healthy human individuals. Study information: The donors, a couple of women and a few men, were aged 18 to 49. Study-wide findings and caveats: Clonotype sharing among donors was expected to depend on sequencing depth.

It was across several immunoSEQ plates that each subset's genomic DNA was evenly split. Sequenced by immunoSEQ multiplex PCR; TCRdb stores in-frame clones only, minus some. The sample lists about 490,000 clones, about 79% seen once, with 13% in the top ten. The chain combines TRBV4-1 with TRBJ2-5; D not certain. Sequenced: PBMCs. This clonotype was sampled from a woman aged 35 to 49 in good health. Some clones in this sample may be carry-over from other donors' samples. CDR3 sequence: CASSLDRVGTQYF. Here the CDR3 DNA reads TGCGCCAGCAGCCTAGATAGGGTCGGGACCCAGTACTTC.